This T cell receptor (beta chain) was recovered during a study of CD8 T cells in ankylosing spondylitis. Overall study findings and caveats: Ankylosing spondylitis blood appeared to carry a characteristic TCR beta motif of several highly homologous variants.

This clonotype was observed a handful of times. Its specificity is not known. TCRdb re-derived calls from the 5' RACE reads in MiXCR, one entry per CDR3 protein. The data contain hundreds of thousands of distinct CDR3 sequences, approximately 12% of them singletons. This clonotype was obtained from a male donor with ankylosing spondylitis. Input material: blood, either unsorted or a sorted T cell fraction (not recorded which).

This CDR3 reads CASSSGQGGEAFF. The CDR3 DNA is TGTGCCAGCAGTTCGGGACAGGGAGGTGAAGCTTTCTTT. The V gene is TRBV28, the J gene TRBJ1-1, with 9 bases lining up with TRBD1. The CDR3 covers 13 residues. V dropped 4 bases and J dropped 7; count of bases not matched to a gene: 4. In germline, CDR1 is MDHEN, CDR2 SYDVKM.